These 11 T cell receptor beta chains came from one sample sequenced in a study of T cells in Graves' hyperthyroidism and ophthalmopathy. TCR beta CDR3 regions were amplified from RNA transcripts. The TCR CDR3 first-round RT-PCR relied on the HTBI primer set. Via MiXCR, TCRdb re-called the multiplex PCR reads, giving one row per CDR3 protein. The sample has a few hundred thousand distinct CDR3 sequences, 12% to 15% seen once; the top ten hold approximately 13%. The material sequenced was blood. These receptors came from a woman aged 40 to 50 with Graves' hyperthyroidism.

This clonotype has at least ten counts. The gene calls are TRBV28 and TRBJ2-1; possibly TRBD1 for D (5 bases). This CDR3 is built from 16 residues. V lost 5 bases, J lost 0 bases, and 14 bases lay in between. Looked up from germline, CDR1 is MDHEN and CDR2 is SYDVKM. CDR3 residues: CASSPSGASSYNEQFF. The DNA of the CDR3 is TGTGCCAGCAGTCCTTCTGGGGCCAGCTCCTACAATGAGCAGTTCTTC.

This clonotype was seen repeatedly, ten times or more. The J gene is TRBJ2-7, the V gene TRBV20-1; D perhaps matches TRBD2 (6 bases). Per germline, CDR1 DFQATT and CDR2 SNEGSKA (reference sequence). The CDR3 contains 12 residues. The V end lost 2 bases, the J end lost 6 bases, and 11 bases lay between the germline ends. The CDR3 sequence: CSARILASEQYF. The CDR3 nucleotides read TGCAGTGCTAGAATTCTAGCGTCCGAGCAGTACTTC.

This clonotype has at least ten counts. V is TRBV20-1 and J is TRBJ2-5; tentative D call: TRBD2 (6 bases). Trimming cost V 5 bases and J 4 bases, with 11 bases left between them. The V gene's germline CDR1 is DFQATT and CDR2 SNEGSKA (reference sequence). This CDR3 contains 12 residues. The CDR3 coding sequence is TGCAGTGCTGTACTAGCTGGAGAGACCCAGTACTTC. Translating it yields CSAVLAGETQYF.

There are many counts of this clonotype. The CDR3 coding sequence is TGTGCCAGCAGCCAAGATTACCGAGATGAAGCTTTCTTT. Protein sequence: CASSQDYRDEAFF. This chain uses TRBV3-1 with TRBJ1-1; D gene unclear. The CDR3 runs 13 residues. V lost 0 bases to trimming and J lost 7 bases, with 9 bases between them. In germline, CDR1 is LGHDT, CDR2 YNNKEL (reference sequence).

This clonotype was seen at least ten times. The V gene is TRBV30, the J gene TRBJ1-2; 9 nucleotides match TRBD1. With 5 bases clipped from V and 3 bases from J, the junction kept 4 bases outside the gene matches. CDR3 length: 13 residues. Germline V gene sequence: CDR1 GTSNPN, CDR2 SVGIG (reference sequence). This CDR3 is CAWLQGAYYGYTF. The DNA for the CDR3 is TGTGCCTGGTTACAGGGGGCTTACTATGGCTACACCTTC. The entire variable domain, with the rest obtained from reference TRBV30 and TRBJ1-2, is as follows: SQTIHQWPATLVQPVGSPLSLECTVEGTSNPNLYWYRQAAGRGLQLLFYSVGIGQISSEVPQNLSASRPQDRQFILSSKKLLLSDSGFYLCAWLQGAYYGYTFGSGTRLTVV.

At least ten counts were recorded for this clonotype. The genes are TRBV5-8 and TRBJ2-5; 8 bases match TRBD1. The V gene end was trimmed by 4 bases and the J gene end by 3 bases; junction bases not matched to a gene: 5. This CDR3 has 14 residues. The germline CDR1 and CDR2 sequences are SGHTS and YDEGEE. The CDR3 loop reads CASSHPDREETQYF. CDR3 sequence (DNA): TGTGCCAGCAGCCACCCGGACAGGGAAGAGACCCAGTACTTC.

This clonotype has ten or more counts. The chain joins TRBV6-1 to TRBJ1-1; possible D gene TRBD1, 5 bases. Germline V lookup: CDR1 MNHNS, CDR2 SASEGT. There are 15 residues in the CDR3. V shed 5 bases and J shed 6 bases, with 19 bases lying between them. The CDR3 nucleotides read TGTGCCAGCAGTCAACGGACGGGGCGAAGCTCTGAAGCTTTCTTT. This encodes CASSQRTGRSSEAFF.

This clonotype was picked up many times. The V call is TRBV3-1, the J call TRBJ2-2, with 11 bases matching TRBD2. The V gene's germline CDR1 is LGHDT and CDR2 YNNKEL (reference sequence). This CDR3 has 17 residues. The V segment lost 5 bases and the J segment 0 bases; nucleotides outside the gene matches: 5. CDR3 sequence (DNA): TGTGCCAGCAGCTCTCTAGCGGGAGGCGCGAACACCGGGGAGCTGTTTTTT. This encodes CASSSLAGGANTGELFF.

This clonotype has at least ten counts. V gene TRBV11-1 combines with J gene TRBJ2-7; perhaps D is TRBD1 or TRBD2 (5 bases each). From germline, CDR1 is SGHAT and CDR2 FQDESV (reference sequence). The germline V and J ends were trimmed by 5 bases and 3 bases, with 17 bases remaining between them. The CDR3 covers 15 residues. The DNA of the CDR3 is TGTGCCAGCAGCCCCGGACAAGAGCGGAACTACGAGCAGTACTTC. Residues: CASSPGQERNYEQYF.

The CDR3: CASSSGLQGGEFF. Here the CDR3 DNA reads TGCGCCAGCAGCTCGGGACTTCAAGGGGGAGAGTTCTTC. The chain links TRBV5-1 to TRBJ2-1; perhaps D is TRBD1 or TRBD2 (6 bases each). V dropped 3 bases and J dropped 14 bases, with 18 bases sitting between them. CDR3 length equals 13 residues. The V gene's germline CDR1 is SGHRS and CDR2 YFSETQ.

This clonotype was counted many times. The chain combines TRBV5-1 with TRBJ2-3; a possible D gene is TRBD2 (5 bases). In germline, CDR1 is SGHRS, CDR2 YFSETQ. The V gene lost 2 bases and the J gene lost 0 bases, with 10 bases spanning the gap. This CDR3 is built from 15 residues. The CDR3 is CASSFSGGSTDTQYF. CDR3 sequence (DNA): TGCGCCAGCAGCTTTTCTGGCGGGAGCACAGATACGCAGTATTTT. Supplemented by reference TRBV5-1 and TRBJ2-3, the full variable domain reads KAGVTQTPRYLIKTRGQQVTLSCSPISGHRSVSWYQQTPGQGLQFLFEYFSETQRNKGNFPGRFSGRQFSNSRSEMNVSTLELGDSALYLCASSFSGGSTDTQYFGPGTRLTVL.